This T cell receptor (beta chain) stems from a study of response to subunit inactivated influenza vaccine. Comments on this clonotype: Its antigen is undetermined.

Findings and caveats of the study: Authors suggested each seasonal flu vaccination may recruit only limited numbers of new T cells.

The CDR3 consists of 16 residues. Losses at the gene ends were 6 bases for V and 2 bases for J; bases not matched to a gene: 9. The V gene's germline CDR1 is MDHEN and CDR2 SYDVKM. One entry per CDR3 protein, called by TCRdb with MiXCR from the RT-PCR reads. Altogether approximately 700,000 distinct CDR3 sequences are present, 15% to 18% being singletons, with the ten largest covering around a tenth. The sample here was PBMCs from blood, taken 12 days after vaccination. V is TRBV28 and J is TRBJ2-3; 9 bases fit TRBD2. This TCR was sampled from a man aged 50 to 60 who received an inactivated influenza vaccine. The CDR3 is CASSSGASGATDTQYF. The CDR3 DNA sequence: TGTGCCAGCAGCTCGGGGGCTAGCGGGGCCACAGATACGCAGTATTTT.